This T cell receptor (beta chain) is drawn from a study of radiotherapy plus CTLA-4 blockade in lung cancer. Turning to the study itself: Across the patients, objective responses occurred in 18%, and disease control in roughly 31%.

Regarding this clone: Its antigen is unidentified.

General observations from the study: Subsequent to radiotherapy plus ipilimumab, tumor-derived TCR clones underwent expansion in blood. Early clone dynamics of blood T cells, plus interferon-beta, reportedly predicted response best.

This table comes from immunoSEQ multiplex PCR, and its TCRdb copy is limited to in-frame clones, with some not included. The sample consists of 95,000 to 150,000 clones, about 87% of them appearing once. V dropped 2 bases and J dropped 4 bases, with 17 bases sitting between them. Germline CDR1 reads KGHSH; CDR2 reads LQKENI. The CDR3 contains 16 residues. Focal radiation plus CTLA-4 blockade with ipilimumab was given to patients with chemo-refractory metastatic non-small-cell lung cancer. The clonotype was recovered from a human donor with non-small cell lung cancer that progressed on radiotherapy plus ipilimumab. This chain uses TRBV18 with TRBJ1-2, with D possibly TRBD1 on 6 matching bases. The sequencing used peripheral blood, collected from a patient treated with radiotherapy plus ipilimumab. The DNA for the CDR3 is TGTGCCAGCTCACCAGATTCCAGGGGCGAGAGCTATGGCTACACCTTC. It codes for CASSPDSRGESYGYTF.